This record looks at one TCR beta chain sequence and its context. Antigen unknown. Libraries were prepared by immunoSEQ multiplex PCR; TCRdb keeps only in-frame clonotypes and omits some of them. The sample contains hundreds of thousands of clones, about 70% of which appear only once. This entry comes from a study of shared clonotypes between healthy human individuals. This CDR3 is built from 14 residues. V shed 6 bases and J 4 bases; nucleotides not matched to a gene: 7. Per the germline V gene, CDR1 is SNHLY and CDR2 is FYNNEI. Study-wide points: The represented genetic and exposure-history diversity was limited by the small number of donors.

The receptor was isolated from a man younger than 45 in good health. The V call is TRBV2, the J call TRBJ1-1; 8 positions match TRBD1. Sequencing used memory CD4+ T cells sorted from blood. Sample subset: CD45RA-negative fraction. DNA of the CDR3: TGTGCCAGCAGCCCCCAGGGGGCTGGCACTGAAGCTTTCTTT. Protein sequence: CASSPQGAGTEAFF.